What follows describes a single TCR beta chain. With 4 bases removed from V and 0 bases from J, the gap between germline ends came to 9 bases. The CDR3 has 15 amino acids. Germline V CDR1 and CDR2: MGHRA, YSYEKL. The table came from immunoSEQ multiplex PCR; TCRdb's copy has only in-frame clones and leaves some out. The sample records 90,000 to 110,000 clones, approximately 82% being singletons. The data belong to a study of blood T cell repertoires in COVID-19. The sequence derives from a woman aged 60-70 years with acute or convalescent COVID-19. The sample comprised peripheral blood. The chain links TRBV4-1 to TRBJ1-4; D call uncertain. The CDR3 region is CASSPNQATNEKLFF. The CDR3 bases are TGCGCCAGCAGCCCTAATCAGGCAACTAATGAAAAACTGTTTTTT.